Sequencing of this T cell receptor (beta chain) was carried out in a study of blood T cell repertoires in COVID-19. The overall study: There were acute and convalescent COVID-19 samples, and they came from the United States, Italy and Spain.

This clone was detected only a few times. Original analysis: Reference gene primer amplification yielded estimated nucleated cell counts. Sequencing used immunoSEQ multiplex PCR; TCRdb keeps in-frame clones, though not all of them. The DNA gave D and trimming, while V, J and clone size come from that table. The table records about 250,000 clones, 82% of them present only once. The V end was cut by 4 bases, the J end by 6 bases, with 13 bases between. CDR3 length equals 14 residues. Germline V gene lookup returns CDR1 SNHLY and CDR2 FYNNEI. Sequencing used peripheral blood. This chain joins TRBV2 and TRBJ1-5; D possibly corresponds to TRBD1 (6 bases). The TCR originated in a woman aged 65 to 85 with acute or convalescent COVID-19. The CDR3 region is CASSVQGQAQPQHF. DNA for the CDR3: TGTGCCAGCAGTGTCCAGGGGCAGGCTCAGCCCCAGCATTTT.